These T cell receptor beta chains were read from a single sample in a study of radiation and T cells in renal cell carcinoma. The table came from immunoSEQ multiplex PCR; TCRdb's copy has only in-frame clones and leaves some out. The sample carries 100,000 to 150,000 clones, 65% to 85% recorded once. Source: blood, taken from a patient whose treatment included radiotherapy and nephrectomy. These receptors were taken from a man aged 45-65 years with renal cell carcinoma. CDR3s include the opening cysteine and the closing phenylalanine or tryptophan. D genes are given only for firm matches. Clone size is shown for a subset of rows, as once, few, many or a class of expanded clone.

D gene: -; clone size: -; J gene: TRBJ2-3; V gene: TRBV7-9; CDR3 protein: CASSLARVSSTDTQYF; CDR3 DNA: TGTGCCAGCAGCTTAGCCCGGGTCTCTAGCACAGATACGCAGTATTTT
D gene: -; clone size: -; J gene: TRBJ2-1; V gene: TRBV5-1; CDR3 protein: CASSLVLGGSYNEQFF; CDR3 DNA: TGCGCCAGCAGCTTGGTACTAGGGGGCTCCTACAATGAGCAGTTCTTC
D gene: -; clone size: -; J gene: TRBJ1-3; V gene: TRBV19; CDR3 protein: CASRLGPSSGNTIYF; CDR3 DNA: TGTGCCAGTAGGCTCGGACCGTCCTCTGGAAACACCATATATTTT
D gene: TRBD2; clone size: -; J gene: TRBJ2-3; V gene: TRBV7-6; CDR3 protein: CASSLGRSSGTFTDTQYF; CDR3 DNA: TGTGCCAGCAGCTTGGGGCGGTCTAGCGGGACATTCACAGATACGCAGTATTTT
D gene: -; clone size: few; J gene: TRBJ1-2; V gene: TRBV14; CDR3 protein: CASSHGPTYGYTF; CDR3 DNA: TGTGCCAGCAGTCACGGACCGACCTATGGCTACACCTTC
D gene: -; clone size: -; J gene: TRBJ1-6; V gene: TRBV19; CDR3 protein: CASSLDQVNSPLHF; CDR3 DNA: TGTGCCAGTAGCCTAGACCAGGTGAATTCACCCCTCCACTTT
D gene: TRBD2; clone size: -; J gene: TRBJ2-1; V gene: TRBV5-1; CDR3 protein: CASVPGLADSNEQFF; CDR3 DNA: TGCGCCAGCGTACCGGGACTAGCGGATTCCAATGAGCAGTTCTTC
D gene: TRBD1; clone size: -; J gene: TRBJ2-7; V gene: TRBV25-1; CDR3 protein: CASSKPGQGIYEQYF; CDR3 DNA: TGTGCCAGCAGTAAACCTGGACAGGGGATTTACGAGCAGTACTTC
D gene: -; clone size: -; J gene: TRBJ2-1; V gene: TRBV6-5; CDR3 protein: CASSYQPSSYNEQFF; CDR3 DNA: TGTGCCAGCAGTTACCAGCCTTCTTCCTACAATGAGCAGTTCTTC
D gene: TRBD1; clone size: -; J gene: TRBJ1-4; V gene: TRBV5-1; CDR3 protein: CASSLEAGGIGGANEKLFF; CDR3 DNA: TGCGCCAGCAGCTTGGAGGCAGGGGGCATAGGGGGAGCTAATGAAAAACTGTTTTTT
D gene: -; clone size: -; J gene: TRBJ2-3; V gene: TRBV5-1; CDR3 protein: CASSPGGTGPADTQYF; CDR3 DNA: TGCGCCAGCAGCCCGGGGGGGACAGGGCCCGCAGATACGCAGTATTTT
D gene: -; clone size: -; J gene: TRBJ2-5; V gene: TRBV7-3; CDR3 protein: CASSFSGQETQYF; CDR3 DNA: TGTGCCAGCAGCTTTTCGGGGCAGGAGACCCAGTACTTC
D gene: -; clone size: -; J gene: TRBJ2-5; V gene: TRBV7-3; CDR3 protein: CASSRGWDPQETQYF; CDR3 DNA: TGTGCCAGCAGCCGTGGTTGGGATCCCCAAGAGACCCAGTACTTC
D gene: -; clone size: few; J gene: TRBJ1-2; V gene: TRBV5-1; CDR3 protein: CASSRGTANYGYTF; CDR3 DNA: TGCGCCAGCAGCCGAGGGACGGCTAACTATGGCTACACCTTC
D gene: TRBD2; clone size: many; J gene: TRBJ2-5; V gene: TRBV29-1; CDR3 protein: CSVDPFMAGGVETQYF; CDR3 DNA: TGCAGCGTTGACCCCTTCATGGCGGGGGGGGTGGAGACCCAGTACTTC
D gene: -; clone size: -; J gene: TRBJ2-1; V gene: TRBV5-1; CDR3 protein: CASSEYNEQFF; CDR3 DNA: TGCGCCAGCAGCGAATACAATGAGCAGTTCTTC
D gene: -; clone size: -; J gene: TRBJ2-7; V gene: TRBV2; CDR3 protein: CASSEALGGGLYEQYF; CDR3 DNA: TGTGCCAGCAGTGAAGCACTAGGTGGGGGCCTCTACGAGCAGTACTTC
D gene: TRBD2; clone size: -; J gene: TRBJ2-1; V gene: TRBV30; CDR3 protein: CASGRSYNEQFF; CDR3 DNA: TGTGCTAGCGGGCGCTCCTACAATGAGCAGTTCTTC
D gene: -; clone size: once; J gene: TRBJ2-1; V gene: TRBV9; CDR3 protein: CASSVVLPNEQFF; CDR3 DNA: TGTGCCAGCAGCGTTGTCCTCCCCAATGAGCAGTTCTTC
D gene: -; clone size: -; J gene: TRBJ2-5; V gene: TRBV7-6; CDR3 protein: CASSLSNLETQYF; CDR3 DNA: TGTGCCAGCAGCTTATCTAATTTGGAGACCCAGTACTTC
D gene: TRBD1; clone size: few; J gene: TRBJ1-2; V gene: TRBV2; CDR3 protein: CASSGPNRGQGYTF; CDR3 DNA: TGTGCCAGCAGTGGACCGAACAGGGGGCAGGGCTACACCTTC
D gene: TRBD1; clone size: many; J gene: TRBJ1-1; V gene: TRBV14; CDR3 protein: CASSAGGRNTEAFF; CDR3 DNA: TGTGCCAGCAGCGCAGGGGGCCGGAACACTGAAGCTTTCTTT
D gene: TRBD1; clone size: -; J gene: TRBJ1-3; V gene: TRBV7-9; CDR3 protein: CASSWEGARGNTIYF; CDR3 DNA: TGTGCCAGCAGCTGGGAGGGGGCGCGTGGAAACACCATATATTTT
D gene: TRBD1; clone size: many; J gene: TRBJ2-3; V gene: TRBV19; CDR3 protein: CASSIDGTATDTQYF; CDR3 DNA: TGTGCCAGTAGTATTGACGGGACAGCCACAGATACGCAGTATTTT
D gene: TRBD1; clone size: -; J gene: TRBJ1-2; V gene: TRBV10-1; CDR3 protein: CASRPQGRGYTF; CDR3 DNA: TGCGCCAGCAGGCCACAGGGGAGGGGCTACACCTTC